A selection of T cell receptor beta chains follows, all from one sample in a study of metastatic and nonmetastatic thyroid tumors. TCRdb recomputed clones from the PCR reads via MiXCR. In the table there are approximately 8,000 clones, 31% of which are singletons. The material sequenced was tumor tissue. These receptors all stem from a female donor with papillary thyroid cancer or a benign thyroid nodule (not recorded which). Some clones in this sample may be carry-over from other donors' samples. Both conserved end residues are part of each CDR3. A D gene is named only where the DNA matches it firmly. For some rows the clone size is stated as once, few or many, or as a class when expanded; others skip it.

V: TRBV12-3/TRBV12-4
J: TRBJ2-3
D: NA
size: few
CDR3: CASSWESGEIQYF
DNA: TGTGCCAGCAGTTGGGAATCGGGGGAAATTCAGTATTTT

V: TRBV2
J: TRBJ1-6
D: NA
size: few
CDR3: CASSEIRGMSPLHF
DNA: TGTGCCAGCAGTGAGATAAGGGGGATGTCACCCCTCCACTTT

V: TRBV28
J: TRBJ2-7
D: NA
size: NA
CDR3: CASSRQALYEQYF
DNA: TGTGCCAGCTCAAGACAGGCTTTGTACGAGCAGTACTTC

V: TRBV20-1
J: TRBJ1-2
D: NA
size: medium-sized
CDR3: CSAREGLKAGGYTF
DNA: TGCAGTGCTAGAGAGGGCCTAAAGGCGGGGGGCTACACCTTC

V: TRBV11-3
J: TRBJ2-2
D: TRBD1
size: NA
CDR3: CASSSQGSTGELFF
DNA: TGTGCCAGCAGCTCACAGGGGTCCACCGGGGAGCTGTTTTTT

V: TRBV2
J: TRBJ1-4
D: TRBD1
size: medium-sized
CDR3: CASRTGERQEKLFF
DNA: TGTGCCAGCAGAACAGGGGAGCGTCAAGAAAAACTGTTTTTT

V: TRBV6-1
J: TRBJ1-2
D: NA
size: few
CDR3: CASSEEIAGFAGYTF
DNA: TGTGCCAGCAGTGAGGAAATTGCGGGATTTGCCGGCTACACCTTC

V: TRBV6-1
J: TRBJ1-3
D: NA
size: medium-sized
CDR3: CASSEGGQSSGNTIYF
DNA: TGTGCCAGCAGTGAAGGGGGGCAGTCCTCTGGAAACACCATATATTTT

V: TRBV28
J: TRBJ2-7
D: TRBD2
size: few
CDR3: CASSPGLAALHYEQYF
DNA: TGTGCCAGCAGTCCAGGACTAGCGGCCCTTCACTACGAGCAGTACTTC

V: TRBV9
J: TRBJ2-7
D: NA
size: NA
CDR3: CASSLPRIPSYEQYF
DNA: TGTGCCAGCAGCCTCCCCCGGATACCCTCGTACGAGCAGTACTTC

V: TRBV12-3/TRBV12-4
J: TRBJ2-7
D: TRBD1
size: medium-sized
CDR3: CASRPRTGSYYEQYF
DNA: TGTGCCAGCAGACCAAGGACAGGGAGCTACTACGAGCAGTACTTC

V: TRBV5-1
J: TRBJ2-6
D: NA
size: few
CDR3: CASSLFASGANVLTF
DNA: TGCGCCAGCAGCTTATTTGCCTCTGGGGCCAACGTCCTGACTTTC

V: TRBV7-3
J: TRBJ2-1
D: TRBD2
size: medium-sized
CDR3: CASSPLAGVYNEQFF
DNA: TGTGCCAGCAGCCCCTTAGCGGGAGTCTACAATGAGCAGTTCTTC

V: TRBV6-1
J: TRBJ2-2
D: NA
size: NA
CDR3: CASTFGTPNTGELFF
DNA: TGTGCCAGCACATTCGGGACACCGAACACCGGGGAGCTGTTTTTT

V: TRBV4-1
J: TRBJ1-6
D: NA
size: medium-sized
CDR3: CASSQGRNNSPLHF
DNA: TGCGCCAGCAGCCAGGGGAGGAATAATTCACCCCTCCACTTT

V: TRBV20-1
J: TRBJ1-5
D: TRBD1
size: few
CDR3: CSARTGTGGDNQPQHF
DNA: TGCAGTGCTAGAACCGGGACAGGGGGAGACAATCAGCCCCAGCATTTT

V: TRBV5-1
J: TRBJ2-1
D: NA
size: once
CDR3: CASSLFPGAGNEQFF
DNA: TGCGCCAGCAGCTTGTTTCCGGGAGCAGGCAATGAGCAGTTCTTC

V: TRBV2
J: TRBJ2-3
D: TRBD1
size: NA
CDR3: CASSVQGQADTQYF
DNA: TGTGCCAGCAGTGTACAGGGGCAGGCAGATACGCAGTATTTT

V: TRBV5-1
J: TRBJ2-1
D: TRBD2
size: NA
CDR3: CASSFPSGIRNEQFF
DNA: TGCGCCAGCAGCTTCCCTAGCGGGATTAGAAATGAGCAGTTCTTC

V: TRBV28
J: TRBJ2-1
D: NA
size: NA
CDR3: CASSFRHYNEQFF
DNA: TGTGCCAGCAGTTTTCGTCATTACAATGAGCAGTTCTTC

V: TRBV2
J: TRBJ2-3
D: TRBD2
size: medium-sized
CDR3: CASSEVVVAGGGTDTQYF
DNA: TGTGCCAGCAGTGAGGTTGTGGTAGCGGGAGGCGGTACAGATACGCAGTATTTT

V: TRBV3-2
J: TRBJ2-1
D: NA
size: many
CDR3: CASSLSGTSSLNEQFF
DNA: TGTGCCAGCAGCCTTTCCGGGACTAGCAGCCTCAATGAGCAGTTCTTC

V: TRBV6-1
J: TRBJ1-5
D: TRBD1
size: medium-sized
CDR3: CASRAGQGANQPQHF
DNA: TGTGCCAGCAGGGCGGGACAGGGGGCGAATCAGCCCCAGCATTTT

V: TRBV12-3/TRBV12-4
J: TRBJ2-3
D: TRBD2
size: NA
CDR3: CASSSVFPSRGGPDTQYF
DNA: TGTGCCAGCAGTTCAGTATTCCCTTCGCGGGGGGGGCCAGATACGCAGTATTTT

V: TRBV6-9
J: TRBJ2-3
D: NA
size: NA
CDR3: CASSWFEGGGTDTQYF
DNA: TGTGCCAGCAGTTGGTTCGAGGGAGGAGGCACAGATACGCAGTATTTT

V: TRBV30
J: TRBJ1-1
D: NA
size: many
CDR3: CAVPGNTEAFF
DNA: TGTGCCGTCCCGGGGAACACTGAAGCTTTCTTT

V: TRBV2
J: TRBJ1-6
D: TRBD1
size: few
CDR3: CASREQGVNSPLHF
DNA: TGTGCCAGCAGGGAACAGGGGGTTAATTCACCCCTCCACTTT

V: TRBV11-3
J: TRBJ2-2
D: NA
size: NA
CDR3: CASSLFRERTGELFF
DNA: TGTGCCAGCAGCTTATTCCGGGAGAGGACCGGGGAGCTGTTTTTT

V: TRBV2
J: TRBJ2-1
D: NA
size: NA
CDR3: CASKMDFNNEQFF
DNA: TGTGCCAGCAAGATGGACTTTAACAATGAGCAGTTCTTC

V: TRBV24-1
J: TRBJ2-1
D: NA
size: NA
CDR3: CATSDSSSVSYNEQFF
DNA: TGTGCCACCAGTGACTCCTCTAGCGTCTCCTACAATGAGCAGTTCTTC

V: TRBV6-1
J: TRBJ2-2
D: TRBD1
size: few
CDR3: CASRPGTGGPGELFF
DNA: TGTGCCAGCAGGCCCGGGACAGGGGGTCCCGGGGAGCTGTTTTTT

V: TRBV5-1
J: TRBJ2-6
D: NA
size: NA
CDR3: CASSRTGGGANVLTF
DNA: TGCGCCAGCAGTCGTACAGGAGGGGGGGCCAACGTCCTGACTTTC

V: TRBV28
J: TRBJ1-1
D: NA
size: few
CDR3: CASSLPPEGRYTEAFF
DNA: TGTGCCAGCAGTCTCCCTCCAGAGGGTAGGTACACTGAAGCTTTCTTT

V: TRBV6-2/TRBV6-3
J: TRBJ1-2
D: NA
size: NA
CDR3: CASSSQRSGYTF
DNA: TGTGCCAGCAGTTCACAACGGAGTGGCTACACCTTC

V: TRBV7-9
J: TRBJ2-7
D: TRBD2
size: NA
CDR3: CASSPSGSTSYEQYF
DNA: TGTGCCAGCAGCCCTAGCGGGAGTACTTCCTACGAGCAGTACTTC

V: TRBV28
J: TRBJ2-3
D: NA
size: large
CDR3: CASSLVAGTDTQYF
DNA: TGTGCCAGCAGTTTGGTGGCGGGCACAGATACGCAGTATTTT

V: TRBV19
J: TRBJ2-7
D: NA
size: once
CDR3: CASSPQSAYEQYF
DNA: TGTGCCAGTAGTCCACAGAGTGCCTACGAGCAGTACTTC

V: TRBV5-1
J: TRBJ1-3
D: TRBD1
size: once
CDR3: CASSAMGQGAFRQSPIYF
DNA: TGCGCCAGCAGCGCTATGGGACAGGGGGCTTTTAGGCAAAGCCCCATATATTTT

V: TRBV6-5
J: TRBJ2-6
D: NA
size: few
CDR3: CASSLRANVLTF
DNA: TGTGCCAGCAGTTTGAGGGCCAACGTCCTGACTTTC

V: TRBV19
J: TRBJ2-7
D: TRBD1
size: NA
CDR3: CASSIAVGTGGYEQYF
DNA: TGTGCCAGTAGTATAGCAGTCGGGACAGGGGGGTACGAGCAGTACTTC

V: TRBV3-1
J: TRBJ2-3
D: TRBD2
size: few
CDR3: CASSPPGLATQYF
DNA: TGTGCCAGCAGCCCCCCGGGACTAGCAACGCAGTATTTT

V: TRBV19
J: TRBJ2-7
D: NA
size: few
CDR3: CASSISGASYEQYF
DNA: TGTGCCAGTAGTATATCGGGAGCGTCCTACGAGCAGTACTTC

V: TRBV28
J: TRBJ2-7
D: NA
size: few
CDR3: CASSPGGHTYEQYF
DNA: TGTGCCAGCAGCCCTGGTGGCCACACCTACGAGCAGTACTTC

V: TRBV5-1
J: TRBJ2-7
D: NA
size: NA
CDR3: CASSLRAGADYEQYF
DNA: TGCGCCAGCAGCTTGCGGGCAGGGGCGGACTACGAGCAGTACTTC

V: TRBV20-1
J: TRBJ1-2
D: TRBD1
size: NA
CDR3: CSAHVLGGLNYGYTF
DNA: TGCAGTGCACATGTATTAGGGGGCTTAAACTATGGCTACACCTTC

V: TRBV6-5
J: TRBJ2-7
D: TRBD2
size: NA
CDR3: CASSYSTSGHYEQYF
DNA: TGTGCCAGCAGTTACTCGACTAGCGGGCACTACGAGCAGTACTTC

V: TRBV6-4
J: TRBJ2-3
D: TRBD1
size: few
CDR3: CASSLTGVGDTQYF
DNA: TGTGCCAGCAGCCTTACAGGGGTGGGGGATACGCAGTATTTT

V: TRBV6-1
J: TRBJ2-7
D: NA
size: few
CDR3: CASSEPGTGDEQYF
DNA: TGTGCCAGCAGTGAACCAGGGACGGGCGACGAGCAGTACTTC

V: TRBV19
J: TRBJ1-4
D: TRBD1
size: NA
CDR3: CASRTGDATNEKLFF
DNA: TGTGCCAGCCGGACAGGAGATGCAACTAATGAAAAACTGTTTTTT